These T cell receptor beta chains were read from a single sample in a study of blood T cell repertoires in COVID-19. TCRdb keeps only in-frame clones here, not all; method: immunoSEQ multiplex PCR. This sample carries about 110,000 clones, roughly 86% of them seen once, and the ten largest clones take almost 4.5%. The source material was peripheral blood. Receptors were obtained from a man aged 35 to 55 with acute or convalescent COVID-19. CDR3s include the opening cysteine and the closing phenylalanine or tryptophan. The D gene is left open where the match is weak. The listing skips clone size in some rows; elsewhere it reads once, few, many or a size class.

TRBV11-3,NA,TRBJ2-7,TRBD2,CASSLSASGSGEQYF,TGTGCCAGCAGCCTCTCCGCTAGCGGGAGTGGCGAGCAGTACTTC
TRBV6-5,NA,TRBJ1-3,TRBD1,CASSRGQGAGNTIYF,TGTGCCAGCAGTAGGGGACAGGGAGCCGGAAACACCATATATTTT
TRBV4-1,NA,TRBJ2-5,TRBD1,CASSLGTGQETQYF,TGCGCCAGCAGCCTCGGGACAGGCCAAGAGACCCAGTACTTC
TRBV27,NA,TRBJ2-5,NA,CASSLISPRDKETQYF,TGTGCCAGCAGTTTAATATCCCCCAGAGACAAAGAGACCCAGTACTTC
TRBV9,NA,TRBJ2-7,TRBD1,CASSPWTGSSYEQYF,TGTGCCAGCAGCCCCTGGACAGGGAGCTCCTACGAGCAGTACTTC
TRBV11-2,NA,TRBJ1-3,NA,CASSQDSSSGNTIYF,TGTGCCAGCAGCCAGGACAGCAGCTCTGGAAACACCATATATTTT
TRBV5-6,NA,TRBJ1-2,TRBD1,CASSLGDRENYGYTF,TGTGCCAGCAGCTTGGGGGACAGGGAGAACTATGGCTACACCTTC
TRBV18,NA,TRBJ1-1,NA,CASSPLVDSSMNTEAFF,TGTGCCAGCTCACCATTGGTTGACAGCTCCATGAACACTGAAGCTTTCTTT
TRBV5-1,few,TRBJ2-7,NA,CASSLDIYEQYF,TGCGCCAGCAGCTTGGACATTTACGAGCAGTACTTC
TRBV6-2/TRBV6-3,NA,TRBJ1-1,TRBD1,CASSSLLAGGDYPEAFF,TGTGCCAGCAGCTCCCTGTTAGCAGGGGGCGATTATCCTGAAGCTTTCTTT
TRBV7-2,NA,TRBJ1-2,TRBD1,CASSTPGTDYGYTF,TGTGCCAGCAGCACCCCCGGGACAGACTATGGCTACACCTTC
TRBV13,once,TRBJ1-2,TRBD1,CASSPTLIRTGNQNYGYTF,TGTGCCAGCAGCCCCACATTGATACGGACAGGGAACCAAAACTATGGCTACACCTTC
TRBV5-1,NA,TRBJ2-3,TRBD1,CASSFSTGASTDTQYF,TGCGCCAGCAGCTTCTCTACAGGGGCCAGCACAGATACGCAGTATTTT
TRBV6-5,NA,TRBJ2-5,TRBD2,CASNKRGGSETQYF,TGTGCCAGCAATAAGCGGGGGGGCTCGGAGACCCAGTACTTC
TRBV19,NA,TRBJ1-2,NA,CASSSPSQGIRSGYTF,TGTGCCAGTAGTTCCCCTTCTCAGGGTATCCGGTCTGGCTACACCTTC
TRBV7-6,NA,TRBJ1-1,NA,CASSPRPGGEAFF,TGTGCCAGCAGCCCCCGGCCGGGGGGTGAAGCTTTCTTT
TRBV6-5,once,TRBJ2-7,TRBD1,CASSYLGQTYEQYF,TGTGCCAGCAGTTACTTGGGACAGACCTACGAGCAGTACTTC
TRBV30,NA,TRBJ2-1,TRBD2,CAWSGNSGRAGEQFF,TGTGCCTGGAGTGGAAATAGCGGGAGGGCCGGGGAGCAGTTCTTC
TRBV6-5,NA,TRBJ2-7,TRBD2,CASRKAGLTYEQYF,TGTGCCAGCAGGAAAGCGGGACTTACCTACGAGCAGTACTTC
TRBV6-6,NA,TRBJ2-1,TRBD1,CASSRVSTGGFYNEQFF,TGTGCCAGCAGTCGGGTATCCACAGGGGGCTTCTACAATGAGCAGTTCTTC
TRBV7-9,NA,TRBJ2-3,TRBD2,CASSGTPPTSGRGDTQYF,TGTGCCAGCAGCGGTACCCCGCCTACTAGCGGGAGAGGAGATACGCAGTATTTT
TRBV5-1,NA,TRBJ2-1,TRBD2,CASKLAGTSYNEQFF,TGCGCCAGTAAGCTAGCGGGGACATCTTACAATGAGCAGTTCTTC